This TCR beta chain was obtained from a study of T cells in Graves' hyperthyroidism and ophthalmopathy (dated 2019 in TCRdb). At the level of the whole study: Peripheral blood was collected at initial diagnosis, before any treatment. To identify TCR V-J signatures that set the groups apart, the researchers used a discovery cohort of 100 patients, made up of some 41 with Graves' ophthalmopathy and about 60 with stable Graves' hyperthyroidism. In addition, the study compared T-cell repertoires in thyroid tissue and in blood from 6 or 7 Graves' hyperthyroidism patients. An independent validation cohort of under 20 hyperthyroidism patients and roughly 16 patients who later progressed to ophthalmopathy tested prospective prediction of ophthalmopathy. For training and testing, the approximately 97 patients in the discovery cohort were randomly divided in a 7:3 ratio. After sampling, hyperthyroidism patients received methimazole starting at 30 mg daily, and ophthalmopathy patients received high-dose intravenous methylprednisolone. The paper reports TCR Vbeta CDR3 sequencing of over 120 peripheral blood samples: under 45 ophthalmopathy, over 70 hyperthyroidism and around 17 progressor patients.

What the research found in general, with its limitations: Blood samples also contained most of the expanded thyroid clonotypes (frequency above 0.001), which suggests that blood repertoires may reflect thyroid immune responses. No statistical method was used to set the sample size in advance, and investigators knew the group allocation. In cross-validation, a model built on a 13 V-J signature told ophthalmopathy apart from stable hyperthyroidism with roughly 87% sensitivity and around 83% specificity, and in testing the same model reached 80%/75%. In validation, progression to ophthalmopathy was predicted by the model with around 71% sensitivity and roughly 76% specificity, a median of roughly 6 months before onset.

Ten or more counts support this clonotype. Its recognized antigen is unknown. Qualities for individual bases were not recorded, and no much larger clone is one base off. The TCR beta CDR3 regions were amplified from the RNA transcripts. The TCR CDR3 was subjected to a first round of RT-PCR using the HTBI primer set and the Qiagen OneStep RT-PCR kit. The libraries were constructed in a second round of multiplex PCR and then size-selected and purified. The libraries were sequenced on an Illumina HiSeq2000 using paired-end 100 bp reads. Under the source paper's analysis protocol: SOAPnuke was used to process the raw data, removing reads that contained adapters or uncalled bases, had a mean Phred below 15, or lacked an exact match to the constant primer or identifier. COPE v1.2.5 was used to merge the high-quality paired reads, and each unique nucleotide sequence was defined as a clonotype. Clonotypes were aligned to IMGT TRBV, TRBD and TRBJ reference segments using MiTCR v1.1. The analysis was restricted to V-J combinations with a frequency above 0.0001, which together covered 99.2% of the repertoires. A TCS score was defined as the ratio between F50 (clonal expansion) and ExV (chaos), using BLOSUM62-based TCRdist between CDR3 peptides within each V-J. Welch's t-statistics and random forest reduced approximately 520 V-J features to 13, which were used in a naive Bayes classifier (R e1071). TCRdb passed the public sequencing reads through fastp at Q25 and MiXCR, retaining productive beta sequences. For every CDR3 protein sequence, its rows merge into one entry that carries the most common genes and DNA. The V and J calls and clone size are TCRdb's, not the authors'. This sample comprises under 350,000 distinct CDR3 sequences, 15% to 20% of them detected only once. The leading ten clones occupy approximately 54% of the sample.

V is trimmed back by 3 bases and J by 5 bases, and the junction contains 9 bases that no gene match accounts for. Measured from the cysteine to the phenylalanine, the CDR3 is 17 residues long. The only DNA kept is the CDR3, 51 bases in frame from the first base. Taken from the germline V gene, the CDR1 and CDR2 loops are MDHEN and SYDVKM. Stable Graves' hyperthyroidism was defined as the absence of progression to ophthalmopathy over 18 months of follow-up. The hyperthyroidism patients were between 18 and 65 years old and newly diagnosed, with a disease duration of less than 2 months. Exclusion was applied to patients with uncontrolled infections, other autoimmune diseases, pregnancy or lactation. Diagnoses were established on the basis of clinical symptoms, serum thyroxine and TRAb, thyroid ultrasound, and orbital computed tomography. PBMCs were separated from roughly 10 ml of fresh peripheral blood using Ficoll-Paque density gradient centrifugation. Total RNA was extracted using Trizol reagent, and RNA quality was assessed on an Agilent 2100 Bioanalyzer.

The V and J genes are TRBV28 and TRBJ2-3; TRBD2 lines up with 12 middle nucleotides. The receptor was isolated from a woman aged 45-65 years with Graves' hyperthyroidism. Sequenced material: blood. At the DNA level, the sequence is TGTGCCAGCAGTTTTTCTAGACTAGCGGGAGCGGTAGATACGCAGTATTTT. This is translated as CASSFSRLAGAVDTQYF.